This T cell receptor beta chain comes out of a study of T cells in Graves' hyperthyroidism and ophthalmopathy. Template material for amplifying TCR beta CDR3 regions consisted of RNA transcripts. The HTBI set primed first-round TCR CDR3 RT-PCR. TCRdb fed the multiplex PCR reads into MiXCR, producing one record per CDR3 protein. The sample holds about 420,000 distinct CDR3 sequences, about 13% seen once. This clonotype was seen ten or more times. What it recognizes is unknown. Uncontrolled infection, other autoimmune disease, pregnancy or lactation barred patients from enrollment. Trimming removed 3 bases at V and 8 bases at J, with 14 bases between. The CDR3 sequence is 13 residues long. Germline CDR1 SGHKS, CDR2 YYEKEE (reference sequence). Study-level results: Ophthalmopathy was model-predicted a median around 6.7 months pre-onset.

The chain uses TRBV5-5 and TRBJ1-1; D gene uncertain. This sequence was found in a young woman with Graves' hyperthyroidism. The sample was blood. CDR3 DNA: TGTGCCAGCAGCTCCGCCCCACCGGGGGAAGCTTTCTTT. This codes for CASSSAPPGEAFF.